The subject of this entry is one T cell receptor beta chain. Seattle's cohort entered during active infection and was followed longitudinally. The sample is drawn from a study of blood T cell repertoires in COVID-19. Study-level information: Specimens from acute and convalescent COVID-19 originated in the United States, Italy and Spain.

Authors' processing steps: Nucleated cell counts were estimated from reference gene primer amplification. Here immunoSEQ multiplex PCR was the method, and the copy in TCRdb shows in-frame clones only, minus some. V, J and clone size were drawn from that table, and D and trimming were deduced from the DNA. Of roughly 200,000 clones listed, 80% to 85% are singletons. CDR1 is SGHVT and CDR2 is SQSDAQ in the germline V gene. V was trimmed by 5 bases and J by 6 bases, leaving 15 bases between them. This CDR3 contains 14 residues. The chain carries TRBV7-4 and TRBJ2-3, with D maybe TRBD2 (6 bases). The specimen sequenced was peripheral blood. The receptor was isolated from an elderly woman with COVID-19, enrolled during active disease. The CDR3, as DNA: TGTGCCAGCAGCGCGGGACCGACGTGGGATACGCAGTATTTT. As protein: CASSAGPTWDTQYF.